This entry concerns a single TCR beta chain. Its antigen is unknown. This sample is part of a study of vaccination and CD4 T cells after COVID-19. About the research overall: Post-vaccination samples were procured at a median of around 72 days following dose two (range 14 to 241). Controls used CEFX viral epitopes (positive), HIV-1 Nef peptides (negative), or no peptide. Broader study findings: Median SARS-CoV-2-reactive clonotype numbers went from approximately 23 to 38; this increase was not significant.

Germline CDR1 MNHEY, CDR2 SVGAGI. Trimming left V 3 bases short and J 3 bases short, with 18 bases between. The CDR3 sequence is 16 residues long. Treatment specified: approximately nine-day PBMC culture with coronavirus spike peptide pools or control peptides (ViraFEST assay). CD4+ T cells that had been cultured provided DNA sequenced with the Oncomine TCR Beta short-read assay. Each CDR3 protein is one row after TCRdb ran MiXCR on the PCR reads. The sample comprises 20,000 to 30,000 distinct CDR3 sequences, roughly two thirds of which are singletons, and 20% to 25% rests with the top ten. Sequencing used CD4+ T cells from blood, cultured in vitro, obtained after SARS-CoV-2 vaccination. This TCR was sampled from a human donor who received a COVID-19 vaccine. The chain employs TRBV6-5 and TRBJ2-7, with D uncertain. The CDR3 region is CASSYNSGSPLYEQYF. The DNA of the CDR3 is TGTGCCAGCAGTTATAATTCGGGTTCTCCCCTCTACGAGCAGTACTTC.